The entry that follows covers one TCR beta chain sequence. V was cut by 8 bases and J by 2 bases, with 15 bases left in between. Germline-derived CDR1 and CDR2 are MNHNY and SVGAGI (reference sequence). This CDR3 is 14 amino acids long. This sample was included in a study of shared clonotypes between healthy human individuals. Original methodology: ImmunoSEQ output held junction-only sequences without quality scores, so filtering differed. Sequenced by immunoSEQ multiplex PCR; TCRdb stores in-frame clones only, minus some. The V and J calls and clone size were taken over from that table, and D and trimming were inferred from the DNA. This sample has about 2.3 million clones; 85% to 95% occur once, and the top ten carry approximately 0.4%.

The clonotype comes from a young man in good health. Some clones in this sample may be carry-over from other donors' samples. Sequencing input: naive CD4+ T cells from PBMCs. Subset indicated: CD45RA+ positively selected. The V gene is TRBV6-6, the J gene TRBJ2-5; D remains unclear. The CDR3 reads CASLERQSQETQYF. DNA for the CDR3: TGTGCCAGCCTAGAGAGGCAGTCGCAAGAGACCCAGTACTTC.